Listed below are T cell receptor beta chains from one sample, sequenced in a study of control samples from healthy donors and cancer patients. Using immunoSEQ multiplex PCR, the repertoire was profiled, and TCRdb retains in-frame clones only, with some absent. The data contain 95,000 to 150,000 clones, around 86% of them singletons. Specimen: blood. Source of these receptors: a man aged 40-49 years in good health. The CDR3 runs from the conserved cysteine through the conserved F or W. D genes are given only for firm matches. A row's size may be missing; if present it is once, few, many or a size class.

v_gene	len	abundance	j_gene	d_gene	CDR3nt	CDR3aa
TRBV19	14	.	TRBJ2-3	.	TGTGCCAGTAGTTTGGGCCAACTCACAGATACGCAGTATTTT	CASSLGQLTDTQYF
TRBV11-3	13	.	TRBJ1-6	.	TGTGCCAGCAGCTCGGGACTCGAGTCACCCCTCCACTTT	CASSSGLESPLHF
TRBV12-3/TRBV12-4	11	.	TRBJ2-7	TRBD2	TGTGCCAGCAGTGGACTAGATGGGCAGTACTTC	CASSGLDGQYF
TRBV7-2	16	.	TRBJ2-7	TRBD1	TGTGCCAGCAGCCCCCGACAGGGGTTGAGTAACTACGAGCAGTACTTC	CASSPRQGLSNYEQYF
TRBV29-1	12	.	TRBJ1-1	.	TGCAGCGTTGACCGAGGGAACACTGAAGCTTTCTTT	CSVDRGNTEAFF
TRBV7-8	14	few	TRBJ2-7	TRBD2	TGTGCCAGCAGCCGAGCCGGGACTAGCGACGAGCAGTACTTC	CASSRAGTSDEQYF
TRBV3-1/TRBV3-2	14	.	TRBJ1-2	.	TGTGCCAGCGGCCAAGTGTTTACGGGTGGTGGCTACACCTTC	CASGQVFTGGGYTF
TRBV24-1	12	.	TRBJ2-1	.	TGTGCCACCAGTGATCCCCGTTATGAGCAGTTCTTC	CATSDPRYEQFF
TRBV11-2	12	.	TRBJ1-2	.	TGTGCCAGCAGCTTAATGGGTGCTGGCTACACCTTC	CASSLMGAGYTF
TRBV6-4	17	once	TRBJ2-7	TRBD1	TGTGCCAGCAGTGTCCGATCCAGGGGGCGCAGCTCCTACGAGCAGTACTTC	CASSVRSRGRSSYEQYF
TRBV6-4	14	.	TRBJ2-2	TRBD1	TGTGCCAGCAGTCGACAGGGAAACACCGGGGAGCTGTTTTTT	CASSRQGNTGELFF
TRBV18	15	.	TRBJ2-1	TRBD1	TGTGCCAGCTCATTGACAGGGGGCGTTAACAATGAGCAGTTCTTC	CASSLTGGVNNEQFF
TRBV6-2/TRBV6-3	17	.	TRBJ2-7	TRBD1	TGTGCCAGCAGTTACCCCTCGGTCGGGACAGGGGGCGACGAGCAGTACTTC	CASSYPSVGTGGDEQYF
TRBV11-2	17	.	TRBJ1-3	.	TGTGCCAGCAGCTTAAACCTAGGGGCCTATCCTGGAAACACCATATATTTT	CASSLNLGAYPGNTIYF
TRBV11-2	16	once	TRBJ1-6	.	TGTGCCAGCAGCTTAAATCCTCCGGGCCCGAATTCACCCCTCCACTTT	CASSLNPPGPNSPLHF
TRBV5-1	16	.	TRBJ2-1	TRBD1	TGCGCCAGCAGCAACGACGCCGGGACAGGGACCAATGAGCAGTTCTTC	CASSNDAGTGTNEQFF
TRBV7-2	17	.	TRBJ1-5	.	TGTGCCAGCAGCTTAGTTGCCGGGATTGGAACCAATCAGCCCCAGCATTTT	CASSLVAGIGTNQPQHF
TRBV15	15	.	TRBJ1-2	.	TGTGCCACCAGCAGAGATATGGGGGGCCTCTATGGCTACACCTTC	CATSRDMGGLYGYTF
TRBV6-2/TRBV6-3	16	.	TRBJ1-5	.	.	CASSSSELLAGQPQHF
TRBV29-1	15	once	TRBJ2-4	.	TGCAGCGTTGAAGTAAGATACGGGGCGAGAAACATTCAGTACTTC	CSVEVRYGARNIQYF
TRBV7-2	13	.	TRBJ2-7	.	TGTGCCAGCAGCGCCGGGACTTCCTACGAGCAGTACTTC	CASSAGTSYEQYF
TRBV6-5	15	.	TRBJ2-7	.	TGTGCCAGCCAAGGTTATAGGGAACCCTCCTACGAGCAGTACTTC	CASQGYREPSYEQYF
TRBV6-1	13	.	TRBJ2-7	TRBD1	TGTGCCAGCAGTGAAAGGGGGCCATACGAGCAGTACTTC	CASSERGPYEQYF
TRBV2	14	.	TRBJ1-4	.	TGTGCAGGCCAAGGGGGACGGAGTAATGAAAAACTGTTTTTT	CAGQGGRSNEKLFF
TRBV6-2/TRBV6-3	14	.	TRBJ1-5	.	TGTGCCAGCAGTTACACAGGCGGCTCTCAGCCCCAGCATTTT	CASSYTGGSQPQHF
TRBV6-2/TRBV6-3	14	few	TRBJ1-1	.	TGTGCCAGCAGTTACGGAGGCCGTTCGACTGAAGCTTTCTTT	CASSYGGRSTEAFF